This section outlines one T cell receptor (beta chain) sequence together with its context. The antigen remains undetermined. The data were obtained in a study of OX40 agonist ivuxolimab in advanced cancers. For the study at large: Patients were roughly 83% male with ages about 23 to 90, mean 60.

Sequenced by immunoSEQ multiplex PCR; TCRdb stores in-frame clones only, minus some. Here the sample spans 20,000 to 25,000 clones, 80% to 90% being singletons. Study-wide results and limits: The average count of expanded clones was higher among CD8+ T cells than among CD4+.

The CDR3 extends over 13 amino acids. Per the germline V gene, CDR1 is MNHEY and CDR2 is SVGAGI. V gave up 6 bases and J gave up 5 bases; unmatched junction bases: 6. The TCR was taken from an adult with an advanced solid tumor such as melanoma, head and neck, liver or kidney cancer. This chain links TRBV6-5 with TRBJ1-1; 7 nucleotides line up with TRBD1. This specimen was CD4+ or CD8+ T cells sorted from blood, taken in a trial of the OX40 agonist ivuxolimab. CDR3 in amino acids: CASRQGVGTEAFF. The CDR3 nucleotides read TGTGCCAGCAGGCAGGGGGTAGGAACTGAAGCTTTCTTT.